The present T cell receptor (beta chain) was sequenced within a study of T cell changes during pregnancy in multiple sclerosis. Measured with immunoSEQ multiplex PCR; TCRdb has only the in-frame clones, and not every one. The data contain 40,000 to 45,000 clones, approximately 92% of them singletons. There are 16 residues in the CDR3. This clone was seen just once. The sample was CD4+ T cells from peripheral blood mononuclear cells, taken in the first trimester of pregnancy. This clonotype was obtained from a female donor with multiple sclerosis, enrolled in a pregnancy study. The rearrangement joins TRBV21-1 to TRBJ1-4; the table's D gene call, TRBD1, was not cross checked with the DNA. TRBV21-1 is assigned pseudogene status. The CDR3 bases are TGTGCCAGCATGGGTACAGGGCGGGCCACTAATGAAAAACTGTTTTTT. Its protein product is CASMGTGRATNEKLFF.